This T cell receptor (beta chain) stems from a study of blood T cell repertoires in COVID-19. This CDR3 comprises 16 residues. V shed 6 bases, J shed 0 bases, and the junction held 5 bases outside the gene matches. Germline assignment: CDR1 SNHLY and CDR2 FYNNEI. Original methodology: Estimation of nucleated cell counts relied on the amplification of reference gene primers. Profiled with immunoSEQ multiplex PCR; TCRdb holds only in-frame clones, not every one. V and J calls and clone size follow that table, whereas D and trimming were derived from the DNA. The data hold just under 350,000 clones, with around 87% observed a single time.

This chain links TRBV2 with TRBJ2-3; 11 nucleotides line up with TRBD2. The sequencing input was peripheral blood. The sequence was collected from a woman aged 45-65 years with COVID-19, enrolled during active disease. The CDR3 DNA is TGTGCCAGCAGAACGGGACTAGCGGCTAGCACAGATACGCAGTATTTT. Amino acid sequence: CASRTGLAASTDTQYF.